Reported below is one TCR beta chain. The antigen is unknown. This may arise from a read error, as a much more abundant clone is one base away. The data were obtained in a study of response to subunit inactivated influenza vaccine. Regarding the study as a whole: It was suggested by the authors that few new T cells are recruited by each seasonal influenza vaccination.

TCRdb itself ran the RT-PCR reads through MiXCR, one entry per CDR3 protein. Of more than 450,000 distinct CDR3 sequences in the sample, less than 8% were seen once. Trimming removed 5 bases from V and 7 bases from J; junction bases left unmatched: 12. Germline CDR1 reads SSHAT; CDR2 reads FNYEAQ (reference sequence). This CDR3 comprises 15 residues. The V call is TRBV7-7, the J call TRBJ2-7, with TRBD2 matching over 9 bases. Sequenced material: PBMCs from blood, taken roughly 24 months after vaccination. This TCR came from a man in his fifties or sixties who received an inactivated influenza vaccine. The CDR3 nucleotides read TGTGCCAGCAGCACCGGGACTAGCAGTGTCAAGGAGCAGTACTTC. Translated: CASSTGTSSVKEQYF.